One sample yielded the 26 T cell receptor beta chains listed below, sequenced in a study of CD8+CD57+ T cells in acquired aplastic anemia. Patients chosen for sequencing had shown CD8+CD57+ cell expansion by flow cytometry. According to the study, genomic DNA was the template for TCR beta VDJ and CDR3 profiling. TCRdb used MiXCR to reprocess the reads, holding one entry per CDR3 protein. In the table there are 150,000 or so distinct CDR3 sequences, 47% of which are singletons. Material for sequencing was sorted CD4+, CD8+, or CD8+CD57+ T cells (not recorded which) from PBMCs. These receptors were obtained from a human donor with aplastic anemia.

Turning to this clonotype: Germline and junction disagree at one end, which may indicate a read error. The rearrangement joins TRBV24-1 to TRBJ2-1, with D possibly TRBD1 on 6 matching bases. Germline V CDR1 and CDR2: KGHDR, SFDVKD. CDR3 length: 14 residues. The CDR3 spells CATSDLDSYSEQFF. The CDR3 nucleotides are TGTGCCACCAGTGATCTGGACAGCTACAGTGAGCAGTTCTTC.

This clonotype was seen just once. The chain carries TRBV29-1 and TRBJ1-4, with a tentative D call TRBD1 (5 bases). Germline CDR1 reads SQVTM; CDR2 reads ANQGSEA. V was shortened by 6 bases and J by 5 bases, with 10 bases between the two germline ends. The CDR3 extends over 12 amino acids. The CDR3 DNA follows: TGCAGCGTGGGACGTCTAAATGAAAAACTGTTTTTT. Translation: CSVGRLNEKLFF.

The V call is TRBV15, the J call TRBJ2-5, with 8 bases identical to TRBD2. The CDR3 sequence is 14 residues long. The germline gives CDR1 LNHNV, CDR2 YYDKDF (reference sequence). J gave up 4 bases and V 6 bases, and 7 bases lay outside the gene matches. CDR3: CATSAGGSGETQYF. CDR3 sequence (DNA): TGTGCCACCAGTGCGGGGGGCTCTGGAGAGACCCAGTACTTC.

The chain is built from TRBV20-1 and TRBJ2-5; maybe TRBD1 (6 bases). The ends were cut back, 5 bases at V and 8 bases at J, with 12 bases in the middle. Germline V gives CDR1 DFQATT, CDR2 SNEGSKA (reference sequence). This CDR3 is 11 amino acids long. The CDR3 spells CSALRGDTQYF. In nucleotides, the CDR3 is TGCAGTGCTCTCAGGGGAGATACCCAGTACTTC.

The table lists this clonotype with many counts. This sequence may be a read error, since a much larger clone differs from it by one base. The chain employs TRBV24-1 and TRBJ1-2; TRBD1 agrees at 7 bases. Trimming removed 9 bases from V and 5 bases from J; junction bases left unmatched: 14. Per the germline V gene, CDR1 is KGHDR and CDR2 is SFDVKD. This CDR3 spans 15 amino acids. In DNA, the CDR3 is TGTGCCACCCAAAGGACAGGTACTCTTCCATATGGCTACACCTTC. It specifies CATQRTGTLPYGYTF.

The CDR3 loop is CASSGPPGQASYEQYF. CDR3 in DNA: TGCGCCAGCAGCGGTCCTCCGGGACAGGCCTCCTACGAGCAGTACTTC. The V and J genes are TRBV10-2 and TRBJ2-7; TRBD1 agrees at 8 bases. V trimming: 6 bases; J trimming: 0 bases; junction bases outside the gene matches: 10. The CDR3 has 16 residues. From germline, CDR1 is WSHSY and CDR2 SAAADI.

Remarks on this clonotype: A single base separates this from a much larger clone, so it may be a read error. The rearrangement uses TRBV2 and TRBJ2-5; a possible D gene is TRBD2 (5 bases). Germline V gives CDR1 SNHLY, CDR2 FYNNEI. The CDR3 is 15 amino acids. Between the trimmed V and J ends, which lost 6 bases and 2 bases, there was a span of 16 bases. The CDR3 nucleotides read TGTGCCAGCAGCCCTTGCATTGCGGGTCAAGAGACCCAGTACTTC. Amino acids: CASSPCIAGQETQYF. The entire variable domain, with the rest obtained from reference TRBV2 and TRBJ2-5, is as follows: EPEVTQTPSHQVTQMGQEVILRCVPISNHLYFYWYRQILGQKVEFLVSFYNNEISEKSEIFDDQFSVERPDGSNFTLKIRSTKLEDSAMYFCASSPCIAGQETQYFGPGTRLLVL.

CDR3 protein: CASSLRDTFTEAFF. For the CDR3, the DNA is TGCGCCAGCAGCCTCAGAGACACATTCACTGAAGCTTTCTTT. The rearrangement links TRBV4-1 to TRBJ1-1, with D unresolved. Germline V gives CDR1 MGHRA, CDR2 YSYEKL. This CDR3 has 14 residues. Between the trimmed V and J ends, which lost 4 bases and 4 bases, there was a span of 13 bases.

This clonotype was seen repeatedly, ten times or more. The V call is TRBV5-1, the J call TRBJ2-3, with 9 bases identical to TRBD2. Unmatched junction bases numbered 1, after V lost 2 bases and J lost 0 bases. The CDR3 has 15 amino acids. Germline-derived CDR1 and CDR2 are SGHRS and YFSETQ. The CDR3, as DNA: TGCGCCAGCAGCTTCCTAGCGGGGAGCACAGATACGCAGTATTTT. It translates to CASSFLAGSTDTQYF.

The chain couples TRBV3-1 to TRBJ1-2; the D is unclear. The CDR3 totals 12 residues. Trimming removed 5 bases from V and 4 bases from J, with 8 bases in between. Looked up from germline, CDR1 is LGHDT and CDR2 is YNNKEL (reference sequence). The CDR3 loop reads CASSSDLYGYTF. DNA for the CDR3: TGTGCCAGCAGCTCAGATCTCTATGGCTACACCTTC.

The chain employs TRBV28 and TRBJ1-2; possible D gene TRBD1, 6 bases. Per the germline V gene, CDR1 is MDHEN and CDR2 is SYDVKM. The CDR3 has 15 residues. V was clipped by 2 bases and J by 10 bases, with 20 bases between them. CDR3 residues: CASSLPGGLVCDYTF. The CDR3 DNA is TGTGCCAGCAGTTTACCGGGGGGCTTGGTCTGTGACTACACCTTC.

This clonotype was seen more than once but under ten times. This rearrangement joins TRBV10-3 to TRBJ1-6, with 11 positions matching TRBD1. The V gene end was trimmed by 7 bases and the J gene end by 10 bases; junction bases not matched to a gene: 9. Germline V gene lookup returns CDR1 ENHRY and CDR2 SYGVKD. The CDR3 length is 15 residues. The chain's CDR3 is CAITKTGTGGSPLHF. CDR3 nucleotides: TGTGCCATCACCAAGACCGGGACAGGGGGGTCACCCCTCCACTTT.

This clonotype was counted once. This chain uses TRBV7-2 with TRBJ1-2, with D possibly being TRBD1 (5 bases). Trimming removed 0 bases from V and 3 bases from J, with 11 bases in between. There are 15 residues in the CDR3. Germline CDR1 and CDR2: SGHTA and FQGNSA. Written as DNA, the CDR3 is TGTGCCAGCAGCTTAGCTGGTGGGGCCTACTATGGCTACACCTTC. Amino acids: CASSLAGGAYYGYTF.

The V call is TRBV14, the J call TRBJ2-1; TRBD2 matches at 8 bases. With V trimmed by 5 bases and J by 7 bases, 7 bases remained unmatched. The CDR3 has 14 residues. Per the germline V gene, CDR1 is SGHDN and CDR2 is FVKESK. This CDR3 reads CASSDGLAPNEQFF. The CDR3, as DNA: TGTGCCAGCAGCGACGGACTAGCCCCAAATGAGCAGTTCTTC.

J is TRBJ1-5 and V is TRBV3-1, with a weak D call TRBD1 (5 bases). This CDR3 region has 13 residues. Trimming left V 8 bases short and J 9 bases short, with 17 bases between. Germline CDR1 reads LGHDT; CDR2 reads YNNKEL (reference sequence). The CDR3 sequence is CASLGTRGAPQHF. The CDR3 DNA is TGTGCCAGCTTGGGGACCCGCGGGGCGCCCCAGCATTTT. The full variable domain, rest sourced from reference TRBV3-1 and TRBJ1-5, is DTAVSQTPKYLVTQMGNDKSIKCEQNLGHDTMYWYKQDSKKFLKIMFSYNNKELIINETVPNRFSPKSPDKAHLNLHINSLELGDSAVYFCASLGTRGAPQHFGDGTRLSIL.

This clonotype occurred a few times. V gene TRBV4-2 combines with J gene TRBJ2-7; no definite D call. Trimming removed 0 bases at V and 5 bases at J, with 8 bases between. The CDR3 totals 13 residues. The V gene's germline CDR1 is LGHNA and CDR2 YNFKEQ. DNA for the CDR3: TGTGCCAGCAGCCAAGACCGTTGGGACGAGCAGTACTTC. Translated: CASSQDRWDEQYF.

The chain is built from TRBV10-2 and TRBJ1-1, with D possibly matching TRBD1 (6 bases). V dropped 2 bases and J dropped 0 bases, with 16 bases sitting between them. CDR1 is WSHSY and CDR2 is SAAADI in the germline V gene. The CDR3 is made up of 17 amino acids. The CDR3 here is CASSERGGFGMNTEAFF. CDR3 bases: TGCGCCAGCAGTGAGAGGGGGGGGTTCGGCATGAACACTGAAGCTTTCTTT.

This clonotype occurred a few times. CDR3 sequence reads: CSARDTQYF. In DNA, the CDR3 is TGCAGTGCTAGAGATACGCAGTATTTT. V is TRBV20-1 and J is TRBJ2-3; D gene ambiguous. V was cut by 0 bases and J by 8 bases, with 0 bases left in between. The CDR3 extends over 9 amino acids. The germline gives CDR1 DFQATT, CDR2 SNEGSKA (reference sequence).

As DNA, the CDR3 is TGCAGTGCTAGTGACACCTCCTATGGCTACACCTTC. Protein product: CSASDTSYGYTF. This chain uses TRBV20-1 with TRBJ1-2; D gene unclear. Trimming left V 3 bases short and J 4 bases short, with 9 bases between. This CDR3 has 12 residues. CDR1 and CDR2 (germline): DFQATT, SNEGSKA (reference sequence).

This clonotype came up many times. The genes are TRBV5-1 and TRBJ2-2, with D perhaps TRBD1 or TRBD2 (6 bases each). Germline values: CDR1 SGHRS, CDR2 YFSETQ. The CDR3 extends over 20 amino acids. The V end was cut by 0 bases, the J end by 0 bases, with 21 bases between. CDR3 DNA: TGCGCCAGCAGCTTGGCCCCAAGAACCACGGGGGCCGCGAACACCGGGGAGCTGTTTTTT. As protein: CASSLAPRTTGAANTGELFF.

In its sample, this clonotype was seen a few times. The chain combines TRBV25-1 with TRBJ2-3; 12 nucleotides match TRBD2. Trimming cost V 3 bases and J 2 bases; bases outside gene matches: 6. CDR1 MGHDK and CDR2 SYGVNS come from the germline V gene. This CDR3 is 17 amino acids long. CDR3 residues: CASSEPGLAGTTDTQYF. Here the CDR3 DNA reads TGTGCCAGCAGTGAGCCGGGACTAGCGGGCACCACAGATACGCAGTATTTT.

This clonotype was seen only a few times. CDR3 in amino acids: CASSPDRGNSPTEAFF. DNA of the CDR3: TGTGCCAGCAGCCCGGACAGGGGGAATTCGCCTACTGAAGCTTTCTTT. The chain combines TRBV6-1 with TRBJ1-1; 10 bases line up with TRBD1. The CDR3 runs to 16 residues. V lost 6 bases, J lost 5 bases, and 12 bases stayed unmatched. The germline gives CDR1 MNHNS, CDR2 SASEGT.

The chain carries TRBV10-2 and TRBJ2-3; 8 nucleotides match TRBD2. V lost 4 bases to trimming and J lost 2 bases; unmatched junction nucleotides: 2. The CDR3 is 14 amino acids. Germline V gene data show CDR1 as WSHSY and CDR2 as SAAADI. CDR3 DNA: TGCGCCAGCAGTGTGACTAGCGCCACAGATACGCAGTATTTT. It specifies CASSVTSATDTQYF.

This clonotype was observed at least ten times. The chain carries TRBV5-1 and TRBJ1-2, with D perhaps matching TRBD1 (5 bases). The CDR3 runs 13 residues. Per the germline V gene, CDR1 is SGHRS and CDR2 is YFSETQ. V was cut by 3 bases and J by 6 bases, with 12 bases left in between. CDR3 region: CASSWEGANGYTF. In DNA form, the CDR3 reads TGCGCCAGCAGCTGGGAAGGGGCGAATGGCTACACCTTC.

This chain connects TRBV11-2 to TRBJ2-3; 8 nucleotides align to TRBD2. Trimming at V came to 3 bases and at J to 4 bases, leaving 12 bases not matched to a gene. Germline V gene lookup returns CDR1 SGHAT and CDR2 FQNNGV. The CDR3 spans 17 residues. CDR3 DNA: TGTGCCAGCAGCTTTGGGGCCCCGGGGGGGCCCGCAGATACGCAGTATTTT. Translation gives CASSFGAPGGPADTQYF.

This clonotype was counted between two and nine times. The chain carries TRBV4-1 and TRBJ2-2; D not resolved. The CDR3 is made up of 17 amino acids. CDR1 and CDR2 from the germline V gene are MGHRA and YSYEKL. The V and J ends lost 0 bases and 8 bases respectively, with 19 bases between them. CDR3 sequence: CASSQDGPPKVDGELFF. CDR3 nucleotides: TGCGCCAGCAGCCAAGATGGGCCCCCCAAGGTAGATGGGGAGCTGTTTTTT.